This TCR beta chain was sequenced in a study of CD8+ T cells in alopecia areata. Looking at the study overall: Treated patients were dosed with oral tofacitinib, taking 5 to 10 mg twice daily. Study-level points and caveats: With patients, TCR sharing proved less clear than in mice, a difference possibly related to HLA. During tofacitinib treatment, many expanded lesional clones remained in scalp and blood.

To note about this clone: The antigen is unknown.

Extraction and reverse transcription of RNA yielded cDNA as the sequencing template. Generated by immunoSEQ multiplex PCR, the TCRdb table keeps only in-frame clones and is missing some. The profile shows 150,000 or so clones, 86% of them singletons. The treatment here: oral pan-JAK inhibitor, 5-10 mg twice daily. V gave up 3 bases and J gave up 6 bases, with 9 bases separating them. Germline loops: CDR1 SGHDT, CDR2 YYEEEE. The CDR3 runs to 12 residues. V is TRBV5-6 and J is TRBJ1-2; no reliable D call. Source: CD8+ T cells sorted from blood, taken at week 4, from a patient treated with tofacitinib. This receptor was taken from a human donor with alopecia areata. CDR3 DNA sequence: TGTGCCAGCAGCTACGGACCAGATGGCTACACCTTC. It yields the protein CASSYGPDGYTF.